Detailed here is one T cell receptor (beta chain). Its antigen is unknown. CDR3 size: 15 residues. With V trimmed by 0 bases and J by 6 bases, 6 bases remained unmatched. Per germline, CDR1 GTSNPN and CDR2 SVGIG (reference sequence). These data come from a study of cytomegalovirus exposure and HLA in healthy donors. Study at large: The approximately 110 validation repertoires used a platform that matched the one used for the 600 to 750 first-cohort repertoires, as a later analysis reported.

Overall study findings and caveats: Cytomegalovirus status was reportedly diagnosed by the classifier with high sensitivity and specificity. CMV antigen specificity was confirmed in vitro for a few CMV-associated chains. Subsequent analysis revealed that first-cohort TCR clusters tended to co-occur in the 120 or so validation repertoires.

Libraries were prepared by immunoSEQ multiplex PCR; TCRdb keeps only in-frame clonotypes and omits some of them. The sample consists of 220,000 or so clones, roughly 84% of them appearing once. This rearrangement joins TRBV30 to TRBJ2-1; the match to TRBD2 covers 9 bases. The receptor's source is a woman younger than 30 in good health and CMV-seropositive. Sequencing was performed on PBMCs. This CDR3 is CAWSVGLAGTNEQFF. The CDR3 nucleotides read TGTGCCTGGAGTGTAGGGCTAGCGGGAACCAATGAGCAGTTCTTC.